Listed here are 23 T cell receptor beta chains from one sample, sequenced in a study of blood T cell repertoires in COVID-19. Data came from immunoSEQ multiplex PCR; TCRdb stores just in-frame clones and leaves some out. The sample yields approximately 92,000 clones, over 70% seen once. Sequencing was done on a sample of peripheral blood. Every receptor here comes from a man in his fifties who had recovered from COVID-19.

This chain uses TRBV12-3 or TRBV12-4 with TRBJ1-3; D not certain. Trimming took 11 bases from V and 6 from J, leaving 11 bases between them. CDR3 size: 11 residues. This CDR3 is CAVSRLNTIYF. DNA of the CDR3: TGTGCCGTCTCCAGACTAAACACCATATATTTT.

This chain joins TRBV5-6 and TRBJ2-5; a weak D match, TRBD1 (5 bases). This CDR3 spans 14 amino acids. The V gene lost 4 bases and the J gene lost 5 bases, with 15 bases spanning the gap. In germline, CDR1 is SGHDT, CDR2 YYEEEE. CDR3: CASSDTRDPETQYF. The CDR3, as DNA: TGTGCCAGCAGCGATACCAGGGATCCTGAGACCCAGTACTTC. The full variable domain, completed using reference TRBV5-6 and TRBJ2-5, is DAGVTQSPTHLIKTRGQQVTLRCSPKSGHDTVSWYQQALGQGPQFIFQYYEEEERQRGNFPDRFSGHQFPNYSSELNVNALLLGDSALYLCASSDTRDPETQYFGPGTRLLVL.

The CDR3, as DNA: TGTGCCAGCAGCCTAATCGGGGGGGGCGCAGATACGCAGTATTTT. Amino acids: CASSLIGGGADTQYF. V is TRBV5-4 and J is TRBJ2-3; 8 nucleotides agree with TRBD2. The junction had 8 bases not matched to a gene; V was cut back by 4 bases and J by 4 bases. The germline gives CDR1 SGHNT, CDR2 YYREEE (reference sequence). This CDR3 is 15 amino acids long.

The rearrangement joins TRBV11-2 to TRBJ2-3, with 7 bases lining up with TRBD1. The CDR3 has 15 amino acids. Germline values: CDR1 SGHAT, CDR2 FQNNGV. V was clipped by 4 bases and J by 2 bases; unmatched bases: 6. Here the CDR3 DNA reads TGTGCCAGCAGCTCGGGACAGACTAACACAGATACGCAGTATTTT. Translating it yields CASSSGQTNTDTQYF.

This sequence joins TRBV7-3 and TRBJ2-5; possibly TRBD1 for D (6 bases). In germline, CDR1 is SGHTA, CDR2 FQGTGA. With 4 bases removed from V and 5 bases from J, the gap between germline ends came to 11 bases. This CDR3 has 13 residues. CDR3 region: CASSSGVRETQYF. For the CDR3, the DNA is TGTGCCAGCAGCTCAGGGGTGCGGGAGACCCAGTACTTC.

This clone has more than one count but fewer than ten. The V gene is TRBV11-2, the J gene TRBJ1-3, with D uncertain. Germline CDR1 is SGHAT and CDR2 is FQNNGV. V shed 4 bases and J shed 0 bases, with 7 bases lying between them. CDR3 length: 14 residues. As DNA, the CDR3 is TGTGCCAGCAGCTCGTCTAGCTCTGGAAACACCATATATTTT. This gives the protein CASSSSSSGNTIYF.

This clone has just a few counts. The chain has TRBV14 and TRBJ2-5, with D possibly TRBD2 on 7 matching bases. This CDR3 is 14 amino acids long. Germline V CDR1 and CDR2: SGHDN, FVKESK. The germline V and J ends were trimmed by 6 bases and 2 bases, with 13 bases remaining between them. DNA of the CDR3: TGTGCCAGCAGAAGGGGGGGCAGGCAAGAGACCCAGTACTTC. This sequence encodes CASRRGGRQETQYF.

V is TRBV6-1 and J is TRBJ1-5; a weak D match, TRBD1 (5 bases). Germline V lookup: CDR1 MNHNS, CDR2 SASEGT. CDR3 length: 15 amino acids. V lost 2 bases, J lost 0 bases, and 8 bases lay in between. Written as DNA, the CDR3 is TGTGCCAGCAGTGAACGGGGGAATAGCAATCAGCCCCAGCATTTT. Its protein is CASSERGNSNQPQHF.

The chain recombines TRBV5-1 with TRBJ1-1; perhaps TRBD1 as D (6 bases). CDR1 and CDR2 from the germline V gene are SGHRS and YFSETQ. This CDR3 region has 15 residues. V lost 4 bases to trimming and J lost 0 bases, with 13 bases between them. The CDR3 loop reads CASSPEGGMNTEAFF. Written as DNA, the CDR3 is TGCGCCAGCAGCCCTGAAGGGGGTATGAACACTGAAGCTTTCTTT.

V and J are TRBV5-8 and TRBJ1-5, with a possible D match to TRBD1 (5 bases). CDR3 length equals 15 residues. The germline V gene has CDR1 SGHTS and CDR2 YDEGEE. The V end lost 5 bases, the J end lost 7 bases, and 19 bases lay between the germline ends. As DNA, the CDR3 is TGTGCCAGCAGGCCGGGTACCCAGGGTAGGCAGCCCCAGCATTTT. Translating gives CASRPGTQGRQPQHF.

The chain couples TRBV5-4 to TRBJ2-2, with 10 bases fitting TRBD2. In germline, CDR1 is SGHNT, CDR2 YYREEE (reference sequence). The V gene end was trimmed by 4 bases and the J gene end by 5 bases; junction bases not matched to a gene: 11. CDR3 length: 17 residues. The CDR3 DNA sequence: TGTGCCAGCAGCCCGAGGGGGAGCGGGAGGGGGACCGGGGAGCTGTTTTTT. The encoded protein is CASSPRGSGRGTGELFF.

The V call is TRBV27, the J call TRBJ2-5; D perhaps matches TRBD2 (5 bases). This CDR3 has 13 amino acids. Deletions cut 0 bases from V and 4 bases from J, with 6 bases between. Germline CDR1 reads MNHEY; CDR2 reads SMNVEV (reference sequence). The CDR3 is CASSLSRGETQYF. CDR3 sequence (DNA): TGTGCCAGCAGTTTATCCCGGGGAGAGACCCAGTACTTC.

As concerns this clone: Sequence at one end of the junction differs from germline and may be a read error. The chain uses TRBV5-4 and TRBJ2-2, with a tentative D call TRBD2 (6 bases). This CDR3 region has 15 residues. The germline gives CDR1 SGHNT, CDR2 YYREEE (reference sequence). CDR3 bases: TGTGCCAGCAGCTTACCGGGGAGGAACGCCGGGGAGCTGTTTTTT. Protein sequence: CASSLPGRNAGELFF.

This clone was seen a handful of times. The chain recombines TRBV15 with TRBJ1-1, with TRBD1 as a possible D gene (5 bases). The V end lost 0 bases, the J end lost 4 bases, and 12 bases lay between the germline ends. The CDR3 contains 15 residues. CDR1 LNHNV and CDR2 YYDKDF come from the germline V gene (reference sequence). CDR3 residues: CATSRDLTGGTEAFF. In DNA form, the CDR3 reads TGTGCCACCAGCAGAGATCTCACGGGGGGCACTGAAGCTTTCTTT.

V and J are TRBV20-1 and TRBJ2-3; the D gene is possibly TRBD1 (5 bases). V was pared by 6 bases and J by 6 bases, with 10 bases between. This CDR3 region has 11 residues. Germline lookup yields CDR1 DFQATT and CDR2 SNEGSKA (reference sequence). CDR3 DNA sequence: TGCAGTGCCCCCAGGGTGGATACGCAGTATTTT. Translation gives CSAPRVDTQYF.

The V call is TRBV3-1 (or the pseudogene TRBV3-2), the J call TRBJ2-2, with no clear D. CDR1 and CDR2 from the germline V gene are LGHDT and YNNKEL (reference sequence). This CDR3 is built from 13 residues. The V and J ends lost 1 base and 7 bases respectively, with 7 bases between them. DNA of the CDR3: TGTGCCAGCAGCCAAGGAACAGACGGGGAGCTGTTTTTT. Amino acids: CASSQGTDGELFF.

J is TRBJ1-1 and V is TRBV6-5; TRBD1 aligns across 8 bases. CDR1 is MNHEY, CDR2 SVGAGI, per germline. The trim removed 4 bases at V and 7 bases at J, leaving 5 bases unmatched. The CDR3 is 13 amino acids. CDR3 DNA: TGTGCCAGCAGTTCCTTCGGACAGGGTGAAGCTTTCTTT. This encodes CASSSFGQGEAFF.

The genes are TRBV19 and TRBJ1-5; D possibly corresponds to TRBD1 (5 bases). Trimming removed 4 bases from V and 4 bases from J, with 17 bases in between. In germline, CDR1 is LNHDA, CDR2 SQIVND (reference sequence). The CDR3 length is 16 residues. The CDR3 nucleotides are TGTGCCAGTAGTACTGATCCAGGGTCTTATAATCAGCCCCAGCATTTT. Protein: CASSTDPGSYNQPQHF.

In its sample, this clone was seen once. The chain couples TRBV18 to TRBJ2-7; possibly TRBD2 for D (6 bases). The V gene's germline CDR1 is KGHSH and CDR2 LQKENI. Trimming stripped 6 bases from V and 7 bases from J, with 16 bases between. This CDR3 is 13 amino acids long. The CDR3 nucleotides read TGTGCCAGCTCCTCGAGGGGTGCGGGGGAGCAGTACTTC. Its translation: CASSSRGAGEQYF. Looking up the rest from reference TRBV18 and TRBJ2-7 gives the full variable domain: NAGVMQNPRHLVRRRGQEARLRCSPMKGHSHVYWYRQLPEEGLKFMVYLQKENIIDESGMPKERFSAEFPKEGPSILRIQQVVRGDSAAYFCASSSRGAGEQYFGPGTRLTVT.

The sample holds a few counts of this clone. This chain links TRBV10-3 with TRBJ2-3; 10 bases line up with TRBD2. CDR1 is ENHRY and CDR2 is SYGVKD in the germline V gene. V was pared by 11 bases and J by 2 bases, with 7 bases of the junction left unmatched. The CDR3 contains 14 residues. In DNA form, the CDR3 reads TGTGCCGCCCAGCGGGAGGGCCCCACAGATACGCAGTATTTT. This codes for CAAQREGPTDTQYF.

The chain couples TRBV5-5 to TRBJ2-7; 10 bases agree with TRBD2. Per germline, CDR1 SGHKS and CDR2 YYEKEE (reference sequence). This CDR3 comprises 14 residues. With V trimmed by 0 bases and J by 4 bases, 1 base remained unmatched. The CDR3 sequence is CASSLASGGYEQYF. CDR3 bases: TGTGCCAGCAGCTTGGCTAGCGGGGGATACGAGCAGTACTTC.

The gene calls are TRBV3-1 (or the pseudogene TRBV3-2) and TRBJ1-4, with D possibly being TRBD1 (6 bases). V dropped 5 bases and J dropped 7 bases, with 17 bases sitting between them. The CDR3 consists of 15 residues. The germline V gene has CDR1 LGHDT and CDR2 YNNKEL (reference sequence). The CDR3 is CASSYRDNRIEKLFF. The CDR3 region has the DNA TGTGCCAGCAGCTACCGGGACAACCGGATTGAAAAACTGTTTTTT.

The chain joins TRBV7-2 to TRBJ2-3; TRBD2 matches 9 bases. CDR1 SGHTA and CDR2 FQGNSA come from the germline V gene. After removal of 3 bases from V and 3 bases from J, the junction contained 4 bases not matched to a gene. This CDR3 region has 15 residues. The CDR3 spells CASSFSGGWTDTQYF. CDR3 in DNA: TGTGCCAGCAGCTTTAGCGGGGGTTGGACAGATACGCAGTATTTT.